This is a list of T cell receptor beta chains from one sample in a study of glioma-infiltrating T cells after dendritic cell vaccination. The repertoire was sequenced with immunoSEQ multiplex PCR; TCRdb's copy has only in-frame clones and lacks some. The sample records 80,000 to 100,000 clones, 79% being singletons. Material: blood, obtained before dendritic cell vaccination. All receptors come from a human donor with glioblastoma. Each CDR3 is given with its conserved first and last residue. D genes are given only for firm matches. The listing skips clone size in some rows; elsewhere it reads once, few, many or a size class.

cdr3_nt: TGTGCCAGCAGCCTTCTTGACTCGAACACTGAAGCTTTCTTT
cdr3_aa: CASSLLDSNTEAFF
j_call: TRBJ1-1
v_call: TRBV9
clone_size: -
d_call: -

cdr3_nt: TGTGCCACCAAGGGTGGCAGGGTGGAATATTTT
cdr3_aa: CATKGGRVEYF
j_call: TRBJ2-3
v_call: TRBV2
clone_size: -
d_call: -

cdr3_nt: TGCGCCAGCAGCTCCTCAAGGGGGGGGCGGACAGATACGCAGTATTTT
cdr3_aa: CASSSSRGGRTDTQYF
j_call: TRBJ2-3
v_call: TRBV5-1
clone_size: -
d_call: -

cdr3_nt: TGTGCCAGCAGCCAAGCTCTACTAGCGGGAGGTAGTAATGAGCAGTTCTTC
cdr3_aa: CASSQALLAGGSNEQFF
j_call: TRBJ2-1
v_call: TRBV4-2
clone_size: -
d_call: TRBD2

cdr3_nt: TGTGCCAGCACCAGGGGCACTGAAGCTTTCTTT
cdr3_aa: CASTRGTEAFF
j_call: TRBJ1-1
v_call: TRBV27
clone_size: few
d_call: -

cdr3_nt: TGTGCCAGCAGCCAAACCCCTAGCGGTCCGTACGAGCAGTACTTC
cdr3_aa: CASSQTPSGPYEQYF
j_call: TRBJ2-7
v_call: TRBV9
clone_size: -
d_call: TRBD2

cdr3_nt: TGTGCCAGCAGTTACTCGAGGGTCCCGCGGGGCTACACCTTC
cdr3_aa: CASSYSRVPRGYTF
j_call: TRBJ1-2
v_call: TRBV6-5
clone_size: once
d_call: -

cdr3_nt: TGTGCCAGCGTCGGCCACAGGCGGGGGTCTTTTTGGGCCTTT
cdr3_aa: CASVGHRRGSFWAF
j_call: TRBJ1-1
v_call: TRBV5-3
clone_size: -
d_call: -

cdr3_nt: TGCGCCAGCAGTGTGCCAGGGGGGACCGGGGAGCTGTTTTTT
cdr3_aa: CASSVPGGTGELFF
j_call: TRBJ2-2
v_call: TRBV5-1
clone_size: -
d_call: -

cdr3_nt: TGTGCCACCAGCAGAGATCCCACTAGCGGGGGGGCCCGGGAGACCCAGTACTTC
cdr3_aa: CATSRDPTSGGARETQYF
j_call: TRBJ2-5
v_call: TRBV15
clone_size: once
d_call: TRBD2

cdr3_nt: TGTGCCATCTGGGGGGGACTCTACTCCGGAAACACCATATATTTT
cdr3_aa: CAIWGGLYSGNTIYF
j_call: TRBJ1-3
v_call: TRBV6-1
clone_size: -
d_call: -

cdr3_nt: TGTGCCAGCAGCTCCCTGGACAGGGCGAACACCGGGGAGCTGTTTTTT
cdr3_aa: CASSSLDRANTGELFF
j_call: TRBJ2-2
v_call: TRBV5-4
clone_size: -
d_call: TRBD1

cdr3_nt: TGTGCCAGCAGCCTGGGAGGCGGGGAGACCCAGTACTTC
cdr3_aa: CASSLGGGETQYF
j_call: TRBJ2-5
v_call: TRBV7-3
clone_size: -
d_call: -